Shown below are 12 T cell receptor beta chains from a single sample sequenced in a study of blood T cell repertoires in COVID-19. Produced via immunoSEQ multiplex PCR; TCRdb's table is partial and in-frame only. This table has a few hundred thousand clones, 70% to 90% appearing once. Sequenced sample: peripheral blood. The source of these receptors is a woman in her 70s with active or convalescent COVID-19.

The V call is TRBV5-4, the J call TRBJ2-2, with TRBD1 matching over 11 bases. The junction had 5 bases not matched to a gene; V was cut back by 5 bases and J by 2 bases. Germline CDR1 is SGHNT and CDR2 is YYREEE (reference sequence). There are 16 residues in the CDR3. Written as DNA, the CDR3 is TGTGCCAGCAGGGATGGGACAGGGGGAAACACCGGGGAGCTGTTTTTT. It translates to CASRDGTGGNTGELFF.

J is TRBJ2-1 and V is TRBV11-1; possible D gene TRBD2, 6 bases. In germline, CDR1 is SGHAT, CDR2 FQDESV (reference sequence). The CDR3 contains 16 residues. With 3 bases removed from V and 0 bases from J, the gap between germline ends came to 12 bases. The CDR3 loop is CASSFLIGGSYNEQFF. In DNA form, the CDR3 reads TGTGCCAGCAGCTTCCTAATCGGGGGCTCCTACAATGAGCAGTTCTTC. Full variable domain (missing parts from reference TRBV11-1 and TRBJ2-1): EAEVAQSPRYKITEKSQAVAFWCDPISGHATLYWYRQILGQGPELLVQFQDESVVDDSQLPKDRFSAERLKGVDSTLKIQPAELGDSAMYLCASSFLIGGSYNEQFFGPGTRLTVL.

Comment on this clone: Other DNA sequences of this sample code for an identical CDR3. J is TRBJ2-2 and V is TRBV5-1, with TRBD1 identical over 9 bases. V shed 4 bases, J shed 5 bases, and the junction held 6 bases outside the gene matches. CDR3 length equals 15 residues. Germline V gene lookup returns CDR1 SGHRS and CDR2 YFSETQ. The CDR3 here is CASSLGTGRTGELFF. The CDR3 DNA reads as TGCGCCAGCAGCCTCGGGACAGGGCGGACCGGGGAGCTGTTTTTT.

CDR3 bases: TGTGCCAGCAGCCAAGATTGGGGGCACGACAATGAGCAGTTCTTC. Translating gives CASSQDWGHDNEQFF. This chain links TRBV3-1 (or the pseudogene TRBV3-2) with TRBJ2-1; D might be TRBD1 (6 bases). Looked up from germline, CDR1 is LGHDT and CDR2 is YNNKEL (reference sequence). The V end was cut by 0 bases, the J end by 5 bases, with 11 bases between. The CDR3 is 15 residues long.

The chain recombines TRBV18 with TRBJ2-1; 9 bases are a match to TRBD1. V dropped 3 bases and J dropped 4; count of bases not matched to a gene: 4. The CDR3 extends over 15 amino acids. Per germline, CDR1 KGHSH and CDR2 LQKENI. DNA for the CDR3: TGTGCCAGCTCACCCGGGACAGGGCAATACAATGAGCAGTTCTTC. It codes for CASSPGTGQYNEQFF.

The chain couples TRBV2 to TRBJ2-2, with D possibly TRBD2 on 5 matching bases. Per germline, CDR1 SNHLY and CDR2 FYNNEI. The CDR3 covers 15 residues. The V end lost 6 bases, the J end lost 7 bases, and 18 bases lay between the germline ends. The CDR3 sequence is CASSPSGEYYGELFF. The CDR3 DNA is TGTGCCAGCAGCCCCTCCGGGGAATATTACGGGGAGCTGTTTTTT.

The chain has TRBV3-1 (or the pseudogene TRBV3-2) and TRBJ2-7, with D tentatively TRBD2 (5 bases). Germline CDR1 is LGHDT and CDR2 is YNNKEL (reference sequence). There are 13 residues in the CDR3. Trimming left V 0 bases short and J 2 bases short, with 5 bases between. The CDR3 bases are TGTGCCAGCAGCCAAGAGGGAGCCTACGAGCAGTACTTC. Its protein product is CASSQEGAYEQYF.

The chain is built from TRBV11-2 and TRBJ2-1; TRBD2 might be the D (6 bases). This CDR3 region has 14 residues. V dropped 5 bases and J dropped 9 bases, with 17 bases sitting between them. Germline V CDR1 and CDR2: SGHAT, FQNNGV. CDR3 bases: TGTGCCAGCAGCCCTGGGGGATGGGGAGGTGAGCAGTTCTTC. It encodes CASSPGGWGGEQFF.

This chain joins TRBV19 and TRBJ1-1, with 7 bases fitting TRBD1. CDR1 is LNHDA and CDR2 is SQIVND in the germline V gene (reference sequence). The CDR3 extends over 16 amino acids. Trimming cost V 6 bases and J 10 bases; bases outside gene matches: 20. The CDR3 DNA sequence: TGTGCCAGTAGCAGTCACGTGGGGACAGTCGCCGCTTCAGCTTTCTTT. It translates to CASSSHVGTVAASAFF.

V is TRBV5-1 and J is TRBJ2-1; no clear D. The V gene's germline CDR1 is SGHRS and CDR2 YFSETQ. Trimming pared 0 bases from V and 1 base from J, leaving 14 bases between. The length of the CDR3 is 17 residues. The CDR3 bases are TGCGCCAGCAGCTTGGCAATATCTAAACTGTCCTACAATGAGCAGTTCTTC. The encoded protein is CASSLAISKLSYNEQFF. The whole variable domain, remainder taken from reference TRBV5-1 and TRBJ2-1, is KAGVTQTPRYLIKTRGQQVTLSCSPISGHRSVSWYQQTPGQGLQFLFEYFSETQRNKGNFPGRFSGRQFSNSRSEMNVSTLELGDSALYLCASSLAISKLSYNEQFFGPGTRLTVL.

This rearrangement joins TRBV6-5 to TRBJ1-6; 8 bases fit TRBD1. The germline gives CDR1 MNHEY, CDR2 SVGAGI. The ends lost 7 bases at V and 7 bases at J; junction bases unmatched: 6. CDR3 length: 14 residues. The DNA of the CDR3 is TGTGCCAGCACCGCGGACAGGGAAAATTCACCCCTCCACTTT. Translated, it gives CASTADRENSPLHF.

The genes are TRBV5-1 and TRBJ1-2; D unclear. CDR1 and CDR2 from the germline V gene are SGHRS and YFSETQ. This CDR3 contains 14 residues. V lost 2 bases to trimming and J lost 0 bases, with 8 bases between them. In nucleotides, the CDR3 is TGCGCCAGCAGCTTAGACACAGCTAACTATGGCTACACCTTC. It is translated as CASSLDTANYGYTF. Based on the CDR3 plus reference TRBV5-1 and TRBJ1-2, the full variable domain is KAGVTQTPRYLIKTRGQQVTLSCSPISGHRSVSWYQQTPGQGLQFLFEYFSETQRNKGNFPGRFSGRQFSNSRSEMNVSTLELGDSALYLCASSLDTANYGYTFGSGTRLTVV.